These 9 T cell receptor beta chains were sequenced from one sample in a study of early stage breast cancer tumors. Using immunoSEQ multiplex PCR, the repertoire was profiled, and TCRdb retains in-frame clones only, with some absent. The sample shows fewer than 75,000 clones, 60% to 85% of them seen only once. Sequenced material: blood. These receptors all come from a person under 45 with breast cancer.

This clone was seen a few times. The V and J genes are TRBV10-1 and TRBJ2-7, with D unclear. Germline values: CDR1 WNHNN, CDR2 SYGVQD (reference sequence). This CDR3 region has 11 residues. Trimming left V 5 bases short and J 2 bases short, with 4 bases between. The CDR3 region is CASSNTYEQYF. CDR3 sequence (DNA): TGCGCCAGCAGTAACACCTACGAGCAGTACTTC.

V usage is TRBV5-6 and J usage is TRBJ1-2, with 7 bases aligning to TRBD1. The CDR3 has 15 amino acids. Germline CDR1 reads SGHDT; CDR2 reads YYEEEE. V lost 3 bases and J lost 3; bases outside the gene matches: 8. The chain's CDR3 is CASSYLDRVDYGYTF. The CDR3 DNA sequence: TGTGCCAGCAGCTACCTAGACAGGGTTGACTATGGCTACACCTTC.

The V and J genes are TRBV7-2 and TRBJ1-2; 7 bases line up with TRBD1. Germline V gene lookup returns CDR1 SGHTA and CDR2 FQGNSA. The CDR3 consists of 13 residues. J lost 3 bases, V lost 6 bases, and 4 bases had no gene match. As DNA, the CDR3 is TGTGCCAGCAGACCTACAGGGGACTATGGCTACACCTTC. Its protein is CASRPTGDYGYTF.

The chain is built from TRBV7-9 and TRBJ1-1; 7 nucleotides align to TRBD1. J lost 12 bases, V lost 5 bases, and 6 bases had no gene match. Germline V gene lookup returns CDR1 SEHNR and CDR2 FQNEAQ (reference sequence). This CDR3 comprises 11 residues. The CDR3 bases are TGTGCCAGCAGCCCAGGGGGGTTGCCTTTCTTT. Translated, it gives CASSPGGLPFF.

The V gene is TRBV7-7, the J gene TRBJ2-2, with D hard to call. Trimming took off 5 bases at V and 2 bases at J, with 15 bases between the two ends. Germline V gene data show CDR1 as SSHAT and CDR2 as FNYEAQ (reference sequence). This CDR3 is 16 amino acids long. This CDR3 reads CASSARRPANTGELFF. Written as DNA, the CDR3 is TGTGCCAGCAGCGCGAGACGTCCCGCAAACACCGGGGAGCTGTTTTTT.

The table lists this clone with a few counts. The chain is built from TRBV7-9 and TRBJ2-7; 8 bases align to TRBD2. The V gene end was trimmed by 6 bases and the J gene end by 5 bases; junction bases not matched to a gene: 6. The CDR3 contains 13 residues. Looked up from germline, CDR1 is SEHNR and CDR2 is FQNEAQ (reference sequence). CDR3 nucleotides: TGTGCCAGCAGTTTGGGACTAGTGGACGAGCAGTACTTC. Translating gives CASSLGLVDEQYF. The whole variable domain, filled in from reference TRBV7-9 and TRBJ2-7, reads DTGVSQNPRHKITKRGQNVTFRCDPISEHNRLYWYRQTLGQGPEFLTYFQNEAQLEKSRLLSDRFSAERPKGSFSTLEIQRTEQGDSAMYLCASSLGLVDEQYFGPGTRLTVT.

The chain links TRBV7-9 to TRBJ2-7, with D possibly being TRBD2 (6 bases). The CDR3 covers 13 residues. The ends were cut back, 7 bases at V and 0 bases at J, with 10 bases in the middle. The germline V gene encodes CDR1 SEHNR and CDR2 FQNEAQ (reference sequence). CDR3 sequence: CASNRESSYEQYF. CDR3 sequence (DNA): TGTGCCAGCAATCGGGAGAGCTCCTACGAGCAGTACTTC. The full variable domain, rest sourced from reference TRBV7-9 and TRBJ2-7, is DTGVSQNPRHKITKRGQNVTFRCDPISEHNRLYWYRQTLGQGPEFLTYFQNEAQLEKSRLLSDRFSAERPKGSFSTLEIQRTEQGDSAMYLCASNRESSYEQYFGPGTRLTVT.

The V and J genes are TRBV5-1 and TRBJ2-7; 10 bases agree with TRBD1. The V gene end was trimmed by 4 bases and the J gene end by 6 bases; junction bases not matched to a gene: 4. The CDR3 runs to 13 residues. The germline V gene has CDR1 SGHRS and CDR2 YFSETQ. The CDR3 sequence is CASSGGTGAEQYF. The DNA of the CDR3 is TGCGCCAGCAGCGGCGGGACAGGGGCCGAGCAGTACTTC.

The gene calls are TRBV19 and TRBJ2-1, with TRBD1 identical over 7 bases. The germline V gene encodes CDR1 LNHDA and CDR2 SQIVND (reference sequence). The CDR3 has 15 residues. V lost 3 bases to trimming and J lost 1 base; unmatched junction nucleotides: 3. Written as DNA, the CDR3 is TGTGCCAGTAGTATGGGCAGGGGGTCCTACAATGAGCAGTTCTTC. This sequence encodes CASSMGRGSYNEQFF.